This paragraph reports one TCR beta chain. Which antigen it targets is not known. No quality values exist for individual bases; no much larger clone is one base distant. TCR CDR3 regions were amplified from genomic DNA by multiplex PCR using the deep immunoSEQ assay. Extracted genomic DNA from each cell subset was spread evenly across all wells of several immunoSEQ 96-well plates, with each plate serving as a replicate. For sorted subsets, each replicate PCR was loaded with roughly 200 ng genomic DNA, equivalent to 25,000 to 35,000 T cell genomes. Purified libraries were measured with a Qubit 3.0 fluorometer, size-checked on a Bioanalyzer 2100, and measured again with the KAPA Library Quantification kit. Every immunoSEQ 96-well plate was sequenced on a separate single-read 150-cycle Illumina NextSeq 550 flow cell. On the authors' methods: Because the immunoSEQ output held only junctional sequences and lacked quality scores, the filtering could not match the filtering applied to full-length reads. To assign V/J genes and CDR3, sequences were annotated using PyIR, a Python wrapper for IgBLAST v1.9, with IMGT germline references. Reads were filtered out if the reads had weak V/J assignments (E-value above 1e-6), no CDR3, stop codons, out-of-frame junctions, or ambiguous translated residues. V3J clonotypes were defined as sequences sharing the same inferred V gene, J gene, and CDR3 amino acid sequence. To compute the percentage overlap between repertoires, the number of shared unique clonotypes was divided by the size of the smaller repertoire. RTK rarefaction, the Chao1 estimator, and Recon v2.1 estimates of unobserved clonotypes were used to assess repertoire richness. OLGA was used to compute generation probabilities for all TCRbeta clonotypes that the gDNA method yielded from a handful of donors. Entries here come from immuneACCESS through TCRdb and include only in-frame sequences with V and J called. Some clones fail to appear in such tables; in the studies checked, an unresolved V gene covers under half of the shortfall, and the cause of the remainder is unknown. From that table come the V and J calls and clone size; the DNA was used to work out D and trimming. For this sample there are more than 2 million clones; approximately 95% appear just once. Clones ranked in the top ten supply roughly 1% of the sample.

CD8 naive samples consisted of CD45RO-negative cells that were positively selected for CCR7, yielding a CD45RA+CCR7+ population without TemRA cells. Donors were healthy HIV-negative adults with no recently reported acute infections or vaccinations. Only Caucasian adults living in Nashville, Tennessee, USA were represented among the donors. Blood was collected by leukapheresis, and PBMCs were isolated by Ficoll-Histopaque density gradient centrifugation and then cryopreserved in liquid nitrogen vapor phase. Analytical flow cytometry was used to check the purity and quantity of every magnetically sorted T cell population. Genomic DNA was isolated from every sorted fraction and measured by UV absorbance on a Nanodrop 2000c. V sheds 7 bases and J sheds 3 bases, leaving 10 bases between their ends. The CDR3 has 12 amino acids, counting the end cysteine and phenylalanine. Of all the DNA, just the CDR3 is kept, 36 bases in frame from base 1. From a lookup of the germline V gene (reference sequence), CDR1 and CDR2 are MNHEY and SMNVEV.

This sample was included in a study of shared clonotypes between healthy human individuals (dated by TCRdb to the early 2020s). For context, the study as a whole: A few men and two women, aged 18 to 49 years, made up the cohort. For each donor, CD4 naive and CD4 memory were each given three plates, CD8 naive was given two plates, and CD8 memory was given one plate. The study deeply sequenced blood TCR repertoires of 5 or 6 healthy adults to estimate repertoire size and the extent of clonotype sharing between individuals. Different laboratories and diverse techniques were used to prepare libraries and sequence TCR repertoires, to increase sequencing depth and limit assay-specific biases. Per donor, leukapheresis produced somewhere between about 0.9 and 9.5 billion PBMCs. What the work shows at the level of the full study, not this receptor alone: Pairwise subsampling led to the expectation that sequencing depth would affect the degree of clonotype sharing among donors. Incomplete sequencing was indicated by rarefaction of sorted-subset datasets, despite the large sequencing depth. Compared with non-shared clonotypes, the clonotypes found in all four sorted-subset donors had higher generation probabilities. Because the study included a small number of donors, the genetic and exposure-history diversity represented was limited. Sampling was restricted to blood, and TCR repertoires in tissues likely differ from the TCR repertoires found in blood. Sharing across a few donors was observed for roughly 5% of naive CD4, less than 4% of naive CD8, 2% to 2.5% of memory CD4, and approximately 0.41% of memory CD8 clonotypes. Naive subsets generally had larger estimated clonotype richness than memory subsets did.

This clonotype was sampled from a man between 18 and 35 years old in good health. The receptor chain draws on TRBV27 and TRBJ2-7, with the D gene uncertain. Material: naive CD8+ T cells sorted from blood. The cell subset or site label of this sample denotes: CD45RA+CCR7+. The CDR3 region: CASKAAGYEQYF. The nucleotides are TGTGCCAGCAAGGCCGCTGGCTACGAGCAGTACTTC.